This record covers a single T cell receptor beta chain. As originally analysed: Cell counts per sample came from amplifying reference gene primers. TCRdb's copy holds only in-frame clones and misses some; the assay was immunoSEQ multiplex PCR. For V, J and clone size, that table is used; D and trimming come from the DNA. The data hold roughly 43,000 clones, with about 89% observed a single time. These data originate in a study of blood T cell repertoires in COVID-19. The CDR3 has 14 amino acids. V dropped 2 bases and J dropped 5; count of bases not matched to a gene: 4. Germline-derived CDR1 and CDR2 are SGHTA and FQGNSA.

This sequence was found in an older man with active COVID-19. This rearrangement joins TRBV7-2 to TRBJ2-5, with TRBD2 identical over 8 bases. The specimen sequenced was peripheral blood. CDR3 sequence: CASSLSGGRETQYF. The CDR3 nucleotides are TGTGCCAGCAGCTTAAGCGGGGGACGGGAGACCCAGTACTTC.